One sample yielded the 13 T cell receptor beta chains listed below, sequenced in a study of Ad26.COV2.S vaccination and SARS-CoV-2 variants. Generated by immunoSEQ multiplex PCR, the TCRdb table keeps only in-frame clones and is missing some. The sample contains a few hundred thousand clones, roughly 88% of which appear only once. Indicated treatment: around 19 received Ad26.COV2.S at low or high dose, single or two shots; 5 received placebo; per-sample allocation not given. The samples were gathered on day 63 after the first injection of vaccine or placebo. The sample here was peripheral blood, taken in a trial of Ad26.COV2.S vaccine versus placebo. All receptors come from a person between 18 and 65 years old who received the Ad26.COV2.S COVID-19 vaccine or a placebo.

The genes are TRBV2 and TRBJ1-3; 9 bases are a match to TRBD1. The length of the CDR3 is 15 residues. CDR1 is SNHLY, CDR2 FYNNEI, per germline. V was clipped by 4 bases and J by 1 base; unmatched bases: 2. CDR3 nucleotide sequence: TGTGCCAGCAGTGGGGGGACAGGGTCTGGAAACACCATATATTTT. Translation: CASSGGTGSGNTIYF.

The chain employs TRBV7-3 and TRBJ2-1, with 10 positions matching TRBD1. After removal of 5 bases from V and 14 bases from J, the junction contained 9 bases not matched to a gene. The CDR3 contains 13 residues. The V gene's germline CDR1 is SGHTA and CDR2 FQGTGA. The CDR3 DNA reads TGTGCCAGCAGCATCCCCGGACAGGGGGTAAAGTTCTTC. Encoded protein: CASSIPGQGVKFF.

The chain uses TRBV4-2 and TRBJ2-3, with TRBD2 matching 10 bases. The CDR3 has 16 residues. The J segment lost 5 bases and the V segment lost 2 bases, leaving 7 bases of the junction unmatched. Germline V gene lookup returns CDR1 LGHNA and CDR2 YNFKEQ. In DNA, the CDR3 is TGTGCCAGCAGCCAACGAGCGGGGGGGCCTGAAGATACGCAGTATTTT. As protein: CASSQRAGGPEDTQYF.

The CDR3 nucleotides read TGCGCCAGCAGCCAAGGATGGCCCGGCAGGGCCCTGGATGGCTACACCTTC. It codes for CASSQGWPGRALDGYTF. The V and J genes are TRBV4-1 and TRBJ1-2; weak D call: TRBD1 (5 bases). V lost 1 base, J lost 6 bases, and 21 bases lay in between. The CDR3 sequence is 17 residues long. Per the germline V gene, CDR1 is MGHRA and CDR2 is YSYEKL.

The rearrangement joins TRBV14 to TRBJ2-5; D may be TRBD1 (6 bases). V lost 0 bases, J lost 6 bases, and 14 bases lay in between. The CDR3 is 15 amino acids. Germline CDR1 reads SGHDN; CDR2 reads FVKESK. The CDR3 sequence: CASSQDLQGKKTQYF. The CDR3 coding sequence is TGTGCCAGCAGCCAAGATCTGCAGGGGAAAAAGACCCAGTACTTC.

This chain connects TRBV5-6 to TRBJ2-1; D remains unclear. The V end was cut by 1 base, the J end by 7 bases, with 6 bases between. Germline V CDR1 and CDR2: SGHDT, YYEEEE. The CDR3 extends over 12 amino acids. The CDR3 DNA sequence: TGTGCCAGCAGCTTGAGGCCGAATGAGCAGTTCTTC. The encoded protein is CASSLRPNEQFF.

The genes are TRBV28 and TRBJ2-7; possibly TRBD1 for D (6 bases). This CDR3 contains 14 residues. CDR1 is MDHEN, CDR2 SYDVKM, per germline. The V end lost 2 bases, the J end lost 4 bases, and 12 bases lay between the germline ends. The CDR3: CASSLGPQGYEQYF. The CDR3 DNA reads TGTGCCAGCAGTTTAGGGCCTCAGGGGTACGAGCAGTACTTC.

The J gene is TRBJ2-2, the V gene TRBV4-1; D unresolved. The CDR3 sequence is 15 residues long. V was pared by 1 base and J by 6 bases, with 12 bases between. Germline V CDR1 and CDR2: MGHRA, YSYEKL. Here the CDR3 reads CASSQVPAGSGELFF. The DNA for the CDR3 is TGCGCCAGCAGCCAAGTGCCGGCAGGATCCGGGGAGCTGTTTTTT.

The rearrangement joins TRBV5-1 to TRBJ2-2; TRBD1 is a possible D gene (5 bases). The CDR3 totals 14 residues. The V gene lost 7 bases and the J gene lost 0 bases, with 10 bases spanning the gap. Germline assignment: CDR1 SGHRS and CDR2 YFSETQ. The CDR3 region is CASSDTSNTGELFF. Written as DNA, the CDR3 is TGCGCCAGCTCGGACACCTCGAACACCGGGGAGCTGTTTTTT.

V is TRBV6-6 and J is TRBJ1-4; the D is unclear. Germline values: CDR1 MNHNY, CDR2 SVGAGI (reference sequence). V lost 0 bases, J lost 4 bases, and 3 bases lay in between. The CDR3 is made up of 13 amino acids. Written as DNA, the CDR3 is TGTGCCAGCAGTTACTCTAGTAATGAAAAACTGTTTTTT. As protein: CASSYSSNEKLFF.

This chain links TRBV28 with TRBJ1-5; D possibly corresponds to TRBD1 (6 bases). The CDR3 runs 13 residues. Germline loops: CDR1 MDHEN, CDR2 SYDVKM. The V gene lost 5 bases and the J gene lost 6 bases, with 11 bases spanning the gap. CDR3 amino acids: CASSTGFGQPQHF. The CDR3 nucleotides read TGTGCCAGCAGTACAGGGTTTGGTCAGCCCCAGCATTTT.

The rearrangement links TRBV11-2 to TRBJ1-3; 7 positions match TRBD1. The V gene end was trimmed by 5 bases and the J gene end by 0 bases; junction bases not matched to a gene: 4. The CDR3 has 15 amino acids. The V gene's germline CDR1 is SGHAT and CDR2 FQNNGV. CDR3 loop: CASSPRGFSGNTIYF. As DNA, the CDR3 is TGTGCCAGCAGCCCCAGGGGGTTCTCTGGAAACACCATATATTTT.

The rearrangement joins TRBV19 to TRBJ1-4; D is unclear. V gave up 4 bases and J gave up 5 bases, with 11 bases separating them. The V gene's germline CDR1 is LNHDA and CDR2 SQIVND (reference sequence). The length of the CDR3 is 14 residues. The CDR3 coding sequence is TGTGCCAGTAGTAAGGAAACCTCAAATGAAAAACTGTTTTTT. Its protein product is CASSKETSNEKLFF.